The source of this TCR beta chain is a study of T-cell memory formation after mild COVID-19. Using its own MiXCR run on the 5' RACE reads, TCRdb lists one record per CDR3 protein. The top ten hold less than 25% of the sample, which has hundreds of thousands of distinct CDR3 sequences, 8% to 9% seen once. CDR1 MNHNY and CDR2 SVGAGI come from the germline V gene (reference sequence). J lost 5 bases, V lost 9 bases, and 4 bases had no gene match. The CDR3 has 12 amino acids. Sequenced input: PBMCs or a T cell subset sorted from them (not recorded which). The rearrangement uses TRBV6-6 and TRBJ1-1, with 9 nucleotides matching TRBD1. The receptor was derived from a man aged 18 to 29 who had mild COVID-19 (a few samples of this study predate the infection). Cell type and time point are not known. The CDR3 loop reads CASTGGLTEAFF. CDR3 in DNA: TGTGCCAGTACAGGGGGCCTGACTGAAGCTTTCTTT.